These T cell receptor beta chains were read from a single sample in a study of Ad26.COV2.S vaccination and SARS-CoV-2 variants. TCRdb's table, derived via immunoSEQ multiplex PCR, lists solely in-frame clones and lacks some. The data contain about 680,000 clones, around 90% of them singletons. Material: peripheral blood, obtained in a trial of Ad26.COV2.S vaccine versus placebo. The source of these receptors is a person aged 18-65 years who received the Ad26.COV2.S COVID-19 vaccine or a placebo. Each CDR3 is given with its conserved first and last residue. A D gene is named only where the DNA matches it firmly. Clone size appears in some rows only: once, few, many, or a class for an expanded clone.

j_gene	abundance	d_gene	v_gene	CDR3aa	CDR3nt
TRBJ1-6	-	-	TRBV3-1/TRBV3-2	CASSQVWDLDNSPLHF	TGTGCCAGCAGCCAAGTATGGGACCTGGATAATTCACCCCTCCACTTT
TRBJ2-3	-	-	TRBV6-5	CASSFGGTDTQYF	TGTGCCAGCAGTTTTGGCGGCACAGATACGCAGTATTTT
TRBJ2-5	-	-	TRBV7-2	CASSLTGTSETQYF	TGTGCCAGCAGCCTTACCGGGACATCGGAGACCCAGTACTTC
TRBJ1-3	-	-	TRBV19	CASSKTLGHNSGNTIYF	TGTGCCAGTAGTAAAACCCTGGGACATAACTCTGGAAACACCATATATTTT
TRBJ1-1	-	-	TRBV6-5	CASSLGQKAFF	TGTGCCAGCAGTTTAGGGCAGAAAGCTTTCTTT
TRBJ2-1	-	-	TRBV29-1	CSVEHSLYNEQFF	TGCAGCGTTGAGCACAGCCTTTACAATGAGCAGTTCTTC
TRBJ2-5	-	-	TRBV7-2	CASSLNWETQYF	TGTGCCAGCAGCTTAAATTGGGAGACCCAGTACTTC
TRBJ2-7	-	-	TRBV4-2	CASSQDGSVSYEQYF	TGTGCCAGCAGCCAAGATGGGTCTGTGTCCTACGAGCAGTACTTC
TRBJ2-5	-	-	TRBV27	CASRFGPSRLETQYF	TGTGCCAGCAGATTTGGGCCCTCCAGGTTAGAGACCCAGTACTTC
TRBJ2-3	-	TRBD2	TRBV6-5	CASRGGDTQYF	TGTGCCAGCAGGGGGGGGGATACGCAGTATTTT
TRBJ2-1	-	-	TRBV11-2	CASSLGQYNEQFF	TGTGCCAGCAGCTTAGGTCAGTACAATGAGCAGTTCTTC
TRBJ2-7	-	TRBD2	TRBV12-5	CASGTSGGVPPREQYF	TGTGCTAGTGGGACTAGCGGGGGGGTGCCCCCTCGCGAGCAGTACTTC
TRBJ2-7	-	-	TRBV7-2	CASTRPRGGASNNEQYF	TGTGCCAGCACCCGACCTCGAGGAGGGGCTTCGAACAACGAGCAGTACTTC
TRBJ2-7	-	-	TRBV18	CASAAQGLGGSYEQYF	TGTGCCAGCGCCGCCCAGGGGCTAGGGGGGTCCTACGAGCAGTACTTC
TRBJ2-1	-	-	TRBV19	CASRPGVSSYNEQFF	TGTGCCAGCAGACCGGGGGTCAGCTCCTACAATGAGCAGTTCTTC
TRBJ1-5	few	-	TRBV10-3	CAISEPGGNQPQHF	TGTGCCATCAGTGAGCCGGGGGGGAATCAGCCCCAGCATTTT
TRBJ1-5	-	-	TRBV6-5	CASSRDQPQHF	TGTGCCAGCAGCCGAGATCAGCCCCAGCATTTT
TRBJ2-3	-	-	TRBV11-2	CASSLRRSTDTQYF	TGTGCCAGCAGCTTAAGGAGAAGCACAGATACGCAGTATTTT
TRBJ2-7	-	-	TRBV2	CASTFDGSYEQYF	TGTGCCAGCACTTTCGACGGATCCTACGAGCAGTACTTC
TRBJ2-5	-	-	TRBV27	CASSLGTGETQYF	TGTGCCAGCAGTTTAGGGACGGGGGAGACCCAGTACTTC
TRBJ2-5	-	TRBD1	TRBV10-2	CASSEMRTGVETQYF	TGCGCCAGCAGTGAGATGAGGACAGGGGTAGAGACCCAGTACTTC
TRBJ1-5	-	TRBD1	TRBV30	CAWSVRGTGWNQPQHF	TGTGCCTGGAGTGTAAGGGGGACAGGGTGGAATCAGCCCCAGCATTTT